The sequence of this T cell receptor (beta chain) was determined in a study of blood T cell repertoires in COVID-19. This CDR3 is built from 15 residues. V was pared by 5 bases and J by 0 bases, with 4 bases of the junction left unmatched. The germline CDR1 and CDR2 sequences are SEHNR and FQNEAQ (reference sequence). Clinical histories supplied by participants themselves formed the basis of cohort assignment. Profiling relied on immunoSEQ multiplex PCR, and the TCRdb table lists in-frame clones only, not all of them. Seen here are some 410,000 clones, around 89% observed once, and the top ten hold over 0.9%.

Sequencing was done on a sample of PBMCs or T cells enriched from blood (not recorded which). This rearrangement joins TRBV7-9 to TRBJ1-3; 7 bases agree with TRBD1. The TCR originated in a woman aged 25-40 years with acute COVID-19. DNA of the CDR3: TGTGCCAGCAGCCTAGGGACAGACTCTGGAAACACCATATATTTT. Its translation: CASSLGTDSGNTIYF.